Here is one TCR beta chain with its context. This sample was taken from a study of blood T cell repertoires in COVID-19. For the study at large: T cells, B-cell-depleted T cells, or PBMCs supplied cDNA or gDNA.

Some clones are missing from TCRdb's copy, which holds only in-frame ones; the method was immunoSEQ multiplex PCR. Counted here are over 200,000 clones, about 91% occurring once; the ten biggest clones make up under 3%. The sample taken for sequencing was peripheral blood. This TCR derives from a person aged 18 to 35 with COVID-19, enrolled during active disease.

Written as DNA, the CDR3 is TGCGCCAGCAGCGACACTCAGGGAAACTATGGCTACACCTTC. It translates to CASSDTQGNYGYTF. The chain recombines TRBV5-1 with TRBJ1-2, with D tentatively TRBD1 (5 bases). V dropped 4 bases and J dropped 2 bases, with 12 bases sitting between them. This CDR3 has 14 amino acids. Germline V lookup: CDR1 SGHRS, CDR2 YFSETQ.